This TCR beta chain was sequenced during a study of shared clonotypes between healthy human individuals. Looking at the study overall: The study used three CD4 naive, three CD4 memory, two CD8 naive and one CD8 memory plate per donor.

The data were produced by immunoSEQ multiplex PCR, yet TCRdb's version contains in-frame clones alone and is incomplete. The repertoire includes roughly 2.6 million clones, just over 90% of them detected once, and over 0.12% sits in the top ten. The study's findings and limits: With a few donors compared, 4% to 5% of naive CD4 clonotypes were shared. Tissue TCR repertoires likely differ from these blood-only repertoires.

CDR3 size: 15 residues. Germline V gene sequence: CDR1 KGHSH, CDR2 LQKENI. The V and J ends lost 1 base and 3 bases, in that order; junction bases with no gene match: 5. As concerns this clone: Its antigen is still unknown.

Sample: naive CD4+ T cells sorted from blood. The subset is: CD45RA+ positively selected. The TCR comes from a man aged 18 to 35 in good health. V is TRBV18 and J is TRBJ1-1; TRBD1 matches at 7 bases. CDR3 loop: CASSPRQGRDTEAFF. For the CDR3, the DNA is TGTGCCAGCTCACCACGACAGGGTAGGGACACTGAAGCTTTCTTT.